These T cell receptor beta chains were read from a single sample in a study of cytomegalovirus exposure and HLA in healthy donors. The method was immunoSEQ multiplex PCR; TCRdb's version includes in-frame clones alone and lacks a portion of them. This sample has about 91,000 clones, with 86% found just once. The sequenced sample was PBMCs. All receptors come from a young man in good health and CMV-seropositive. The CDR3 runs from the conserved cysteine through the conserved F or W. Fields, in order: CDR3 length, J gene, V gene, clone size, D gene, CDR3 DNA, CDR3 protein. The D gene is left open where the match is weak. Size tells how often a clone was seen (once, few, many) or the class of an expanded clone, and some rows leave it out.

cdr3_length: 13
j_call: TRBJ2-5
v_call: TRBV29-1
clone_size: -
d_call: TRBD1
cdr3_nt: TGCAGCGTTCGACAGGGGTTCGGAGAGACCCAGTACTTC
cdr3_aa: CSVRQGFGETQYF

cdr3_length: 14
j_call: TRBJ2-3
v_call: TRBV6-4
clone_size: -
d_call: TRBD1
cdr3_nt: TGTGCCAGCAGTGGGACAGGCGGGACAGATACGCAGTATTTT
cdr3_aa: CASSGTGGTDTQYF

cdr3_length: 11
j_call: TRBJ2-7
v_call: TRBV20-1
clone_size: -
d_call: TRBD2
cdr3_nt: TGCAGTGCTAGCGGGGGGAACGAGCAGTACTTC
cdr3_aa: CSASGGNEQYF

cdr3_length: 15
j_call: TRBJ2-7
v_call: TRBV19
clone_size: once
d_call: TRBD2
cdr3_nt: TGTGCCAGTAGTACAGGACTAGCGGGAACCTACGAGCAGTACTTC
cdr3_aa: CASSTGLAGTYEQYF

cdr3_length: 15
j_call: TRBJ1-1
v_call: TRBV5-1
clone_size: -
d_call: TRBD1
cdr3_nt: TGCGCCAGCAGCGCCCGGGACAGGGGGAACACTGAAGCTTTCTTT
cdr3_aa: CASSARDRGNTEAFF

cdr3_length: 13
j_call: TRBJ1-2
v_call: TRBV28
clone_size: -
d_call: -
cdr3_nt: TGTGCCAGCGCCCTAGGACAGATTGGGGGCTACACCTTC
cdr3_aa: CASALGQIGGYTF

cdr3_length: 15
j_call: TRBJ1-2
v_call: TRBV5-4
clone_size: -
d_call: -
cdr3_nt: TGTGCCAGCAGCGTAACAGGGTTGGCTAACTATGGTTACACCTTC
cdr3_aa: CASSVTGLANYGYTF

cdr3_length: 15
j_call: TRBJ1-5
v_call: TRBV27
clone_size: -
d_call: TRBD1
cdr3_nt: TGTGCCAGCAGTTTATCGGGACAGGGCCATCAGCCCCAGCATTTT
cdr3_aa: CASSLSGQGHQPQHF

cdr3_length: 16
j_call: TRBJ2-5
v_call: TRBV2
clone_size: once
d_call: TRBD1
cdr3_nt: TGTGCCAGCAGTGGCGGGACAGGGAAGGTCGGGGAGACCCAGTACTTC
cdr3_aa: CASSGGTGKVGETQYF

cdr3_length: 14
j_call: TRBJ2-3
v_call: TRBV29-1
clone_size: -
d_call: -
cdr3_nt: TGCAGCGCCAGATTCCGGGACAACACAGATACGCAGTATTTT
cdr3_aa: CSARFRDNTDTQYF

cdr3_length: 14
j_call: TRBJ2-1
v_call: TRBV27
clone_size: -
d_call: TRBD2
cdr3_nt: TGTGCCAGCAGTTTAGCGGGAGCCTACAATGAGCAGTTCTTC
cdr3_aa: CASSLAGAYNEQFF

cdr3_length: 15
j_call: TRBJ2-7
v_call: TRBV19
clone_size: -
d_call: TRBD2
cdr3_nt: TGTGCCAGTAGCTTGACTAGCGGGAGGGAATACGAGCAGTACTTC
cdr3_aa: CASSLTSGREYEQYF

cdr3_length: 15
j_call: TRBJ2-1
v_call: TRBV27
clone_size: -
d_call: TRBD1
cdr3_nt: TGTGCCAGCAGTTTTACCGGGACAGGGTTTGATGAGCAGTTCTTC
cdr3_aa: CASSFTGTGFDEQFF

cdr3_length: 13
j_call: TRBJ1-6
v_call: TRBV10-1
clone_size: -
d_call: -
cdr3_nt: TGCGCCAGCAGTGATGACAGGAATTCACCCCTCCACTTT
cdr3_aa: CASSDDRNSPLHF

cdr3_length: 19
j_call: TRBJ2-7
v_call: TRBV5-5
clone_size: -
d_call: -
cdr3_nt: TGTGCCAGCAGCTTGGATCCCCTTGAAGCAGGACTCCTCTACTACGAGCAGTACTTC
cdr3_aa: CASSLDPLEAGLLYYEQYF

cdr3_length: 13
j_call: TRBJ2-1
v_call: TRBV27
clone_size: -
d_call: TRBD2
cdr3_nt: TGTGCCAGCGCCGACACTAGCGTGGATGAGCAGTTCTTC
cdr3_aa: CASADTSVDEQFF

cdr3_length: 15
j_call: TRBJ1-2
v_call: TRBV6-1
clone_size: once
d_call: -
cdr3_nt: TGTGCCAGCAGTGAACCCCTGACAGGTTTTGATGGCTACACCTTC
cdr3_aa: CASSEPLTGFDGYTF

cdr3_length: 14
j_call: TRBJ2-7
v_call: TRBV30
clone_size: -
d_call: TRBD2
cdr3_nt: TGTGCCTGGAATCGACTAGCGGGAGTGTACGAGCAGTACTTC
cdr3_aa: CAWNRLAGVYEQYF

cdr3_length: 13
j_call: TRBJ1-4
v_call: TRBV6-5
clone_size: few
d_call: -
cdr3_nt: TGTGCCAGCAGCGGGGTGATTGATGAAAAACTGTTTTTT
cdr3_aa: CASSGVIDEKLFF

cdr3_length: 14
j_call: TRBJ2-7
v_call: TRBV11-2
clone_size: -
d_call: -
cdr3_nt: TGTGCCAGCAGCTTCCCAGCGGGCGCCTACGAGCAGTACTTC
cdr3_aa: CASSFPAGAYEQYF

cdr3_length: 13
j_call: TRBJ1-1
v_call: TRBV18
clone_size: few
d_call: -
cdr3_nt: TGTGCCAGCTCAGAGGCACAGAACACTGAAGCTTTCTTT
cdr3_aa: CASSEAQNTEAFF

cdr3_length: 14
j_call: TRBJ1-5
v_call: TRBV28
clone_size: once
d_call: -
cdr3_nt: TGTGCCAGCACCCTGGGAGTGGGGAATCAGCCCCAGCATTTT
cdr3_aa: CASTLGVGNQPQHF

cdr3_length: 16
j_call: TRBJ1-1
v_call: TRBV18
clone_size: -
d_call: -
cdr3_nt: TGTGCCAGCTCATCACCAGGGGTAGGCTTGAACACTGAAGCTTTCTTT
cdr3_aa: CASSSPGVGLNTEAFF

cdr3_length: 14
j_call: TRBJ1-4
v_call: TRBV5-4
clone_size: -
d_call: -
cdr3_nt: TGTGCCAGCAGCTTTTCCCTAACTAATGAAAAACTGTTTTTT
cdr3_aa: CASSFSLTNEKLFF